This T cell receptor beta chain was found in a study of untreated major depressive disorder. All participants were of European descent. Study-wide findings and caveats: Compared with controls, depressed patients showed more TRBV05-01 (Vbeta 5.1) usage in CD4+ T cells. Findings may not generalize because the study sample was small.

CDR1 and CDR2 from the germline V gene are SGHNT and YYREEE (reference sequence). This CDR3 contains 13 residues. Trimming took off 1 base at V and 6 bases at J, with 10 bases between the two ends. Comments on this clone: Its target is not known.

Assay used: immunoSEQ multiplex PCR; TCRdb lists only in-frame clones, some missing. The sample consists of 20,000 to 25,000 clones, under 90% of them appearing once. The source is a woman in her forties in good health. This chain links TRBV5-4 with TRBJ1-2; D may be TRBD1 (5 bases). Source material: CD4+ T cells from PBMCs. The CDR3 loop is CASSLRGNNGYTF. In DNA, the CDR3 is TGTGCCAGCAGCTTGCGGGGGAATAATGGCTACACCTTC.